A single sample gave rise to the 3 T cell receptor beta chains below, sequenced in a study of T cells in Graves' hyperthyroidism and ophthalmopathy. Researchers took RNA transcripts and amplified the TCR beta CDR3 regions from them. The HTBI primer set was used in a first-round RT-PCR of the TCR CDR3. TCRdb redid the calling of the multiplex PCR reads with MiXCR, one entry per CDR3 protein. The sample holds under 400,000 distinct CDR3 sequences, around 17% seen once. The sample was blood. These receptors were obtained from a man aged 25 to 45 with Graves' hyperthyroidism.

On this clonotype itself: A read error may be the cause here, since a much bigger clone is one base away. The conserved phenylalanine or tryptophan normally closing the CDR3 is absent here, so this likely arose from a read error. The rearrangement links TRBV12-3 or TRBV12-4 to TRBJ1-2, with D unclear. The CDR3 is made up of 11 amino acids. V was trimmed by 2 bases and J by 6 bases, leaving 4 bases between them. In DNA form, the CDR3 reads TGTGCCAGCAGTTTATGGGATGGCTACACCTCC. Protein: CASSLWDGYTS.

This clonotype has just a few counts. The V call is TRBV3-1, the J call TRBJ1-5, with TRBD1 as a possible D gene (5 bases). CDR3 size: 14 residues. CDR1 LGHDT and CDR2 YNNKEL come from the germline V gene (reference sequence). V lost 0 bases, J lost 6 bases, and 9 bases lay in between. The CDR3 DNA follows: TGTGCCAGCAGCCAAGATAAGGGGACTCAGCCCCAGCATTTT. Translation: CASSQDKGTQPQHF.

The V and J genes are TRBV30 and TRBJ2-7, with 7 positions matching TRBD2. CDR1 GTSNPN and CDR2 SVGIG come from the germline V gene (reference sequence). The CDR3 loop spans 20 amino acids. The trim removed 0 bases at V and 3 bases at J, leaving 23 bases unmatched. CDR3 sequence: CAWSVLRFRDYVFSGYEQYF. Written as DNA, the CDR3 is TGTGCCTGGAGTGTACTCCGATTCCGGGACTACGTTTTTAGTGGCTACGAGCAGTACTTC.